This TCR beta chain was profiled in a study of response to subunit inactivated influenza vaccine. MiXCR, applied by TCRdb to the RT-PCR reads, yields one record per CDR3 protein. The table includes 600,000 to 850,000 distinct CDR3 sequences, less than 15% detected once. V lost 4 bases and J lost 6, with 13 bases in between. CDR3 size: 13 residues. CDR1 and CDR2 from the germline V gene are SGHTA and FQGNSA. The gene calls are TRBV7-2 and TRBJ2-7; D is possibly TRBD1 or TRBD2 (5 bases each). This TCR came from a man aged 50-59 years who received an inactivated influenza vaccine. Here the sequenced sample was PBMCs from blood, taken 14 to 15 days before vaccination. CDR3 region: CASSWDRSGEQYF. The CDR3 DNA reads TGTGCCAGCAGCTGGGACCGCAGTGGCGAGCAGTACTTC.